Below, one TCR beta chain is given with its context. This CDR3 contains 14 residues. The V gene lost 3 bases and the J gene lost 6 bases, with 14 bases spanning the gap. Looked up from germline, CDR1 is SGHTA and CDR2 is FQGTGA. The record originates from a study of blood T cell repertoires in COVID-19. As for the study in general: Specimens from acute and convalescent COVID-19 originated in the United States, Italy and Spain. T cells, B-cell-depleted T cells, or PBMCs supplied cDNA or gDNA.

In the authors' methods: The assay estimated nucleated cells by amplifying reference gene primers. Some clones are missing from TCRdb's copy, which holds only in-frame ones; the method was immunoSEQ multiplex PCR. From that table come the V and J calls and clone size; the DNA was used to work out D and trimming. The data contain over 35,000 clones, around four fifths of them singletons. The clonotype originates from a human donor in a cohort sampled during active COVID-19. Specimen: peripheral blood. The chain joins TRBV7-3 to TRBJ1-2; D might be TRBD1 (6 bases). The CDR3: CASSLIQGQDGYTF. The CDR3 coding sequence is TGTGCCAGCAGCTTGATACAGGGTCAGGATGGCTACACCTTC. The variable domain in full, completed from reference TRBV7-3 and TRBJ1-2, reads GAGVSQTPSNKVTEKGKYVELRCDPISGHTALYWYRQSLGQGPEFLIYFQGTGAADDSGLPNDRFFAVRPEGSVSTLKIQRTERGDSAVYLCASSLIQGQDGYTFGSGTRLTVV.